This TCR beta chain came from a study of T-cell memory formation after mild COVID-19. V was trimmed by 1 base and J by 0 bases, leaving 9 bases between them. CDR1 and CDR2 from the germline V gene are SEHNR and FQNEAQ (reference sequence). There are 15 residues in the CDR3. A single record per CDR3 protein comes from TCRdb applying MiXCR to the 5' RACE reads. Here the sample spans 25,000 to 30,000 distinct CDR3 sequences, 15% to 20% being singletons. The sample taken for sequencing was PBMCs or a T cell subset sorted from them (not recorded which). The receptor was isolated from an adult who had mild COVID-19 (a few samples of this study predate the infection). Cell type and time point are not known. The genes are TRBV7-9 and TRBJ1-1, with D perhaps matching TRBD1 (5 bases). This chain's CDR3 is CASSLGRGLNTEAFF. The CDR3 nucleotides are TGTGCCAGCAGCTTAGGGCGGGGCTTGAACACTGAAGCTTTCTTT.